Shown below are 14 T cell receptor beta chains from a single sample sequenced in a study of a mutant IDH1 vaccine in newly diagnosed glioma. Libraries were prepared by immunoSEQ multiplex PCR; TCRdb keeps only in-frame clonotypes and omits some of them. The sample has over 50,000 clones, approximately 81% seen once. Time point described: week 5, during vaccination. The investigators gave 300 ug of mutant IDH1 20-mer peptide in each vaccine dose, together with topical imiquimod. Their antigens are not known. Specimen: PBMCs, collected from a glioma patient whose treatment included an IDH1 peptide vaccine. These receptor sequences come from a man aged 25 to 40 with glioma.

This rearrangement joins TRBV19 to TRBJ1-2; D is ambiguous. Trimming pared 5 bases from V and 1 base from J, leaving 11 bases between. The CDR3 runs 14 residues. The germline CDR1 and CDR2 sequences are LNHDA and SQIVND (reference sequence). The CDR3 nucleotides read TGTGCCAGTAGTCTGGACGGCTTTAACTATGGCTACACCTTC. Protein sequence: CASSLDGFNYGYTF.

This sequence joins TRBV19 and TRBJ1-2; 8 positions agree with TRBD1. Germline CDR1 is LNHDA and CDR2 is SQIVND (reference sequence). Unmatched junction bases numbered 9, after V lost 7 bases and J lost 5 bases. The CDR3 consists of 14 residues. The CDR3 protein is CASTSDRGRYGYTF. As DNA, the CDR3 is TGTGCCAGTACGTCCGACAGGGGACGTTATGGCTACACCTTC.

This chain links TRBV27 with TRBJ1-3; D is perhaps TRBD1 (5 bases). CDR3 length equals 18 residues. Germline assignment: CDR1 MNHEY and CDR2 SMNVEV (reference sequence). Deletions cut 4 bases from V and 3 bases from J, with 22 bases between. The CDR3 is CASSSTRQGLSGGNTIYF. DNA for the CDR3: TGTGCCAGCAGTTCCACGCGGCAGGGACTCTCTGGTGGAAACACCATATATTTT.

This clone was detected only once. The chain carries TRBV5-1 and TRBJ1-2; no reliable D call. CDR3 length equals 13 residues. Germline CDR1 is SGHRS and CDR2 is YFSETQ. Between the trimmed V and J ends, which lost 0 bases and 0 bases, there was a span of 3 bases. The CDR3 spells CASSLGSNYGYTF. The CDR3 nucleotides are TGCGCCAGCAGCTTGGGCTCTAACTATGGCTACACCTTC.

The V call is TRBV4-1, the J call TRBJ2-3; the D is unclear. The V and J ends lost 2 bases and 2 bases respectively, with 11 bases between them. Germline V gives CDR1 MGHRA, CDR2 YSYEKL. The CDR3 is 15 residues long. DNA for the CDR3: TGCGCCAGCAGCCAACTGGGCTCCTCCACAGATACGCAGTATTTT. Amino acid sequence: CASSQLGSSTDTQYF.

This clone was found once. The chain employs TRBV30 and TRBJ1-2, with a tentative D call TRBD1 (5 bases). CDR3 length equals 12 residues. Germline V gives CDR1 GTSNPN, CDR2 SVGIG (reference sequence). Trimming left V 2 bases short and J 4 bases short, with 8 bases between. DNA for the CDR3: TGTGCCTGGAGTAACCAGGGCTATGGCTACACCTTC. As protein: CAWSNQGYGYTF. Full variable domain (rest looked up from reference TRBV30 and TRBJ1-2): SQTIHQWPATLVQPVGSPLSLECTVEGTSNPNLYWYRQAAGRGLQLLFYSVGIGQISSEVPQNLSASRPQDRQFILSSKKLLLSDSGFYLCAWSNQGYGYTFGSGTRLTVV.

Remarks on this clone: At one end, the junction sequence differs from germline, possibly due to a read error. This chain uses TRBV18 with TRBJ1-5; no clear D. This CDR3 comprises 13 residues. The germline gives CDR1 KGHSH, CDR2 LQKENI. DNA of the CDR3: TGTGCCAACTCACTGAGTGAGGATCAGCCCCAGCATTTT. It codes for CANSLSEDQPQHF.

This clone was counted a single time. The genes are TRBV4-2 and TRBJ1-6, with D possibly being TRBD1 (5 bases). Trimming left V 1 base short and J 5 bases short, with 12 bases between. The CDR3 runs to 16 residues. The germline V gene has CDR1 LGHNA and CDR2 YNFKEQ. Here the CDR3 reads CASSQAPPGNNSPLHF. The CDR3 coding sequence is TGTGCCAGCAGCCAAGCCCCCCCAGGGAATAATTCACCCCTCCACTTT.

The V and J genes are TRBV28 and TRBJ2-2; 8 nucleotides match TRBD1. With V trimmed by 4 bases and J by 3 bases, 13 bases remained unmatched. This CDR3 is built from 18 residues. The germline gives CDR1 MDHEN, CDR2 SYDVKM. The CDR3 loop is CASSSPPLTGAYTGELFF. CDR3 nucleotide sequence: TGTGCCAGCAGTTCACCTCCATTGACAGGGGCCTACACCGGGGAGCTGTTTTTT.

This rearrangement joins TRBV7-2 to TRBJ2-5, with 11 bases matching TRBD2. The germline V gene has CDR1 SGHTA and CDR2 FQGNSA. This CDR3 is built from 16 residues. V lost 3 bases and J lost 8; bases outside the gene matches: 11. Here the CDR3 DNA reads TGTGCCAGCAGCTTCGGGGGACTAGCGGCTACTCGAACCCAGTACTTC. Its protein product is CASSFGGLAATRTQYF.

The DNA for the CDR3 is TGTGCCAGCGGCCTCGGGGTTCAAGCTTTCTTT. Translating gives CASGLGVQAFF. This rearrangement joins TRBV25-1 to TRBJ1-1; D remains ambiguous. Germline-derived CDR1 and CDR2 are MGHDK and SYGVNS. The CDR3 runs 11 residues. The V end lost 8 bases, the J end lost 9 bases, and 13 bases lay between the germline ends.

This chain's CDR3 is CASSLQGNTDTQYF. The CDR3 DNA reads as TGTGCCAGCAGCTTACAGGGGAACACAGATACGCAGTATTTT. The chain combines TRBV6-1 with TRBJ2-3; TRBD1 matches 7 bases. The CDR3 runs to 14 residues. V was pared by 6 bases and J by 2 bases, with 5 bases of the junction left unmatched. Per the germline V gene, CDR1 is MNHNS and CDR2 is SASEGT.

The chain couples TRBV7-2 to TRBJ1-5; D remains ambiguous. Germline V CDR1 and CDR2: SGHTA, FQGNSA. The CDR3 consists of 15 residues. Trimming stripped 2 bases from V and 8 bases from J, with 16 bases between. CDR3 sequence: CASSLSWEVMEPQHF. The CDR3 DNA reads TGTGCCAGCAGCTTAAGTTGGGAGGTGATGGAGCCCCAGCATTTT.

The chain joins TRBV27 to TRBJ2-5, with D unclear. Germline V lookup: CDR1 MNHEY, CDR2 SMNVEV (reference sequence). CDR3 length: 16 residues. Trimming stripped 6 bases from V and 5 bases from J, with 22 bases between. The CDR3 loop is CASSPTLDRALETQYF. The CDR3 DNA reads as TGTGCCAGCAGCCCTACCCTAGACCGGGCGTTGGAGACCCAGTACTTC.